Presented here are 10 T cell receptor beta chains from one specimen sequenced in a study of T cells in Graves' hyperthyroidism and ophthalmopathy. Researchers took RNA transcripts and amplified the TCR beta CDR3 regions from them. Initially, a first-round RT-PCR of the TCR CDR3 employed the HTBI primer set. TCRdb redid the calling of the multiplex PCR reads with MiXCR, one entry per CDR3 protein. The data hold some 370,000 distinct CDR3 sequences, with about 14% observed a single time. Sequencing was performed on blood. Receptor source: a man in his fifties with Graves' ophthalmopathy.

The genes are TRBV9 and TRBJ1-2; TRBD1 might be the D (6 bases). The germline V gene encodes CDR1 SGDLS and CDR2 YYNGEE. The CDR3 totals 13 residues. V was clipped by 5 bases and J by 2 bases, with 10 bases between them. The CDR3 coding sequence is TGTGCCAGCAGTCAGGGGCCAAACTATGGCTACACCTTC. Translation gives CASSQGPNYGYTF.

J is TRBJ2-2 and V is TRBV5-1, with 15 bases identical to TRBD2. The CDR3 is made up of 17 amino acids. Trimming removed 5 bases from V and 6 bases from J; junction bases left unmatched: 8. Per germline, CDR1 SGHRS and CDR2 YFSETQ. The CDR3 DNA is TGCGCCAGCAGAGGGACTAGCGGGAGGCCTTCGGCCGGGGAGCTGTTTTTT. Residues: CASRGTSGRPSAGELFF.

This clonotype was picked up many times. The J gene is TRBJ2-3, the V gene TRBV2; 12 positions agree with TRBD1. Germline V CDR1 and CDR2: SNHLY, FYNNEI. The V segment lost 4 bases and the J segment 7 bases; nucleotides outside the gene matches: 6. The CDR3 spans 15 residues. This CDR3 reads CASSGGTGGLNTQYF. The DNA of the CDR3 is TGTGCCAGCAGTGGGGGGACAGGGGGCTTAAATACGCAGTATTTT.

This clonotype was observed at least ten times. The chain couples TRBV3-1 to TRBJ2-5; D not certain. Germline lookup yields CDR1 LGHDT and CDR2 YNNKEL (reference sequence). The CDR3 contains 16 residues. V dropped 0 bases and J dropped 2 bases, with 13 bases sitting between them. CDR3 in amino acids: CASSQDLPATQETQYF. For the CDR3, the DNA is TGTGCCAGCAGCCAAGATCTACCCGCAACACAAGAGACCCAGTACTTC.

This clonotype was seen many times. The chain joins TRBV29-1 to TRBJ1-2; 7 bases line up with TRBD1. Germline CDR1 SQVTM, CDR2 ANQGSEA. The CDR3 covers 11 residues. J lost 6 bases, V lost 7 bases, and 5 bases had no gene match. CDR3 DNA sequence: TGCAGCGCGACAGGGACGGATGGCTACACCTTC. This encodes CSATGTDGYTF.

As DNA, the CDR3 is TGTGCCAGCAATCAACGGCTCGGGCCCTTCGAGCAGTACTTC. Protein: CASNQRLGPFEQYF. This chain links TRBV2 with TRBJ2-7; D gene uncertain. There are 14 residues in the CDR3. Germline V gene lookup returns CDR1 SNHLY and CDR2 FYNNEI. The germline V and J ends were trimmed by 7 bases and 6 bases, with 19 bases remaining between them. Looking up the rest from reference TRBV2 and TRBJ2-7 gives the full variable domain: EPEVTQTPSHQVTQMGQEVILRCVPISNHLYFYWYRQILGQKVEFLVSFYNNEISEKSEIFDDQFSVERPDGSNFTLKIRSTKLEDSAMYFCASNQRLGPFEQYFGPGTRLTVT.

At least ten counts were recorded for this clonotype. The V gene is TRBV28, the J gene TRBJ1-6, with D perhaps matching TRBD1 (6 bases). This CDR3 is 14 amino acids long. V was clipped by 8 bases and J by 9 bases, with 17 bases between them. Germline lookup yields CDR1 MDHEN and CDR2 SYDVKM. The DNA for the CDR3 is TGTGCCAGCGGCTCCAGCCGGGACATTTCACCCCTCCACTTT. It yields the protein CASGSSRDISPLHF.

The chain recombines TRBV12-5 with TRBJ2-5; D is ambiguous. The germline V gene has CDR1 LGHNT and CDR2 FRNRAP. The CDR3 spans 15 residues. V was shortened by 1 base and J by 2 bases, with 11 bases between the two germline ends. CDR3 region: CASGLAIGQQETQYF. For the CDR3, the DNA is TGTGCTAGTGGTTTGGCCATCGGGCAGCAAGAGACCCAGTACTTC. Full variable domain (rest looked up from reference TRBV12-5 and TRBJ2-5): DARVTQTPRHKVTEMGQEVTMRCQPILGHNTVFWYRQTMMQGLELLAYFRNRAPLDDSGMPKDRFSAEMPDATLATLKIQPSEPRDSAVYFCASGLAIGQQETQYFGPGTRLLVL.

This clonotype was seen at least ten times. The rearrangement uses TRBV5-1 and TRBJ2-1; TRBD1 might be the D (6 bases). The length of the CDR3 is 15 residues. V lost 0 bases and J 5 bases, leaving 12 bases between the germline ends. Germline assignment: CDR1 SGHRS and CDR2 YFSETQ. The CDR3 bases are TGCGCCAGCAGCTTGGTTAGAGGGGGAAACAATGAGCAGTTCTTC. Residues: CASSLVRGGNNEQFF.

This chain joins TRBV5-6 and TRBJ1-1; TRBD1 is a possible D gene (5 bases). The CDR3 spans 16 residues. Per the germline V gene, CDR1 is SGHDT and CDR2 is YYEEEE. V shed 4 bases and J shed 0 bases, with 16 bases lying between them. The CDR3 is CASSGTLMIMNTEAFF. The CDR3, as DNA: TGTGCCAGCAGCGGGACCCTGATGATCATGAACACTGAAGCTTTCTTT.